This passage covers 5 T cell receptor beta chains from one sample sequenced in a study of blood T cell repertoires in COVID-19. TCRdb's copy holds only in-frame clones and misses some; the assay was immunoSEQ multiplex PCR. The sample lists around 260,000 clones, approximately 85% occurring once. Sequenced material: peripheral blood. The origin of the receptors is a human donor with COVID-19, enrolled during active disease. The donor label of this sample is uncertain.

The CDR3 region has the DNA TGTGCCAGCAGTTACTCGAGGCAATTCGAGCAGTACTTC. Encoded protein: CASSYSRQFEQYF. The chain employs TRBV6-5 and TRBJ2-7; D ambiguous. Germline loops: CDR1 MNHEY, CDR2 SVGAGI. Trimming took off 0 bases at V and 6 bases at J, with 9 bases between the two ends. The CDR3 has 13 amino acids.

This rearrangement joins TRBV6-5 to TRBJ2-1; maybe TRBD1 (6 bases). V lost 6 bases and J lost 7, with 16 bases in between. The CDR3 runs to 14 residues. Germline V gene lookup returns CDR1 MNHEY and CDR2 SVGAGI. The CDR3 bases are TGTGCCAGCAGGTGGACAGACTTCCAAAATGAGCAGTTCTTC. Translation: CASRWTDFQNEQFF.

The rearrangement joins TRBV6-5 to TRBJ1-6; tentative D call: TRBD1 (5 bases). The V end was cut by 8 bases, the J end by 9 bases, with 17 bases between. The germline V gene has CDR1 MNHEY and CDR2 SVGAGI. There are 14 residues in the CDR3. This CDR3 reads CASVLRGGSSPLHF. CDR3 coding DNA: TGTGCCAGCGTTCTCCGGGGGGGTAGTTCACCCCTCCACTTT.

The chain combines TRBV15 with TRBJ2-3; TRBD1 is a possible D gene (6 bases). The CDR3 loop spans 13 amino acids. Trimming stripped 2 bases from V and 11 bases from J, with 14 bases between. The germline gives CDR1 LNHNV, CDR2 YYDKDF (reference sequence). This CDR3 is CATSRPQGRGQYF. CDR3 nucleotides: TGTGCCACCAGCAGACCACAGGGTCGGGGGCAGTATTTT.

This clone was observed once. The chain couples TRBV6-2 or TRBV6-3 to TRBJ1-5; D might be TRBD1 (5 bases). The CDR3 spans 17 residues. CDR1 is MNHEY and CDR2 is SVGEGT in the germline V gene. Trimming cost V 5 bases and J 2 bases, with 19 bases left between them. For the CDR3, the DNA is TGTGCCAGCAGTACACAAGGGGCTCTTATGGGCAATCAGCCCCAGCATTTT. Translated: CASSTQGALMGNQPQHF.